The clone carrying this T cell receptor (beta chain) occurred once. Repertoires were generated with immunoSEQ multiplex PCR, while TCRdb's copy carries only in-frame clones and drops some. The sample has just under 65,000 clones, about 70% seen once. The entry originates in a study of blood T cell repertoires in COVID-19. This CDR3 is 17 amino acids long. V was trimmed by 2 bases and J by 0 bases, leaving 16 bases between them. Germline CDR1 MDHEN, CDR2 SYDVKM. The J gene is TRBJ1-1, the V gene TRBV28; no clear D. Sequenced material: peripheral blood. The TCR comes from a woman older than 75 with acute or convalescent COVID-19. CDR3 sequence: CASSLAGWVALNTEAFF. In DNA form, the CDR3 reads TGTGCCAGCAGTTTAGCGGGGTGGGTCGCCCTGAACACTGAAGCTTTCTTT.